The rows below give T cell receptor beta chains drawn from one sample of a study of blood T cell repertoires in COVID-19. Clones were sequenced by immunoSEQ multiplex PCR, and TCRdb holds only the in-frame ones, with some missing. The table lists 150,000 to 200,000 clones, over 70% of them singletons. The sequenced sample consisted of PBMCs or T cells enriched from blood (not recorded which). Receptor source: a woman aged 55-70 years who had recovered from COVID-19. Both conserved end residues are part of each CDR3. The order of the fields is clone size, J gene, V gene, D gene, CDR3 DNA, CDR3 protein. A D gene is named only where the DNA matches it firmly. Where a row states a size, it is once, few, many or the class of an expanded clone; other rows omit it.

>few|TRBJ2-2|TRBV5-1|-
TGCGCCAGCAGCTTAACCGAAAAGGCGGCCACCGGGGAGCTGTTTTTT
CASSLTEKAATGELFF
>few|TRBJ1-5|TRBV2|-
TGTGCCAGCAGTACAGGAACTTATCAGCCCCAGCATTTT
CASSTGTYQPQHF
>-|TRBJ1-1|TRBV2|-
TGTGCCAGCAGCCAGGGATTCACTGAAGCTTTCTTT
CASSQGFTEAFF
>-|TRBJ2-1|TRBV6-1|-
TGTGCCAGCAGTGAAGTTTTAACTAGCTCCTACAATGAGCAGTTCTTC
CASSEVLTSSYNEQFF
>-|TRBJ2-7|TRBV5-1|TRBD1
TGCGCCAGCAGCCGGACCGGGACAGGGAACGAGCAGTACTTC
CASSRTGTGNEQYF
>-|TRBJ1-1|TRBV2|-
TGTGCCAGCAAACGGGGAGCTTTGAACACTGAAGCTTTCTTT
CASKRGALNTEAFF
>-|TRBJ1-2|TRBV18|TRBD1
TGTGCCAGCTCACCTGGACAGGGAACGGACTATGGCTACACCTTC
CASSPGQGTDYGYTF
>-|TRBJ2-5|TRBV24-1|TRBD1
TGTGCCACCAGTGAGGGACAGGGAAGAGAGACCCAGTACTTC
CATSEGQGRETQYF
>-|TRBJ2-2|TRBV7-9|TRBD2
TGTGCCAGCAGCTTAGGCGGGGGGGCCACCGGGGAGCTGTTTTTT
CASSLGGGATGELFF
>-|TRBJ1-2|TRBV5-1|-
TGCGCCAGCAGCCTGTCGGGGGGGCGGGATGGCTACACCTTC
CASSLSGGRDGYTF
>-|TRBJ2-7|TRBV28|-
TGTGCCAGCAGTTTAGGAGGTGGGGTTTTATACGAGCAGTACTTC
CASSLGGGVLYEQYF
>-|TRBJ1-1|TRBV29-1|-
TGCAGCGTTGGGGCTTTGGGCGCTTTCTTT
CSVGALGAFF
>-|TRBJ2-2|TRBV10-1|-
TGCGCCAGCAGATTGAACAGGGTCGGCGGGGAGCTGTTTTTT
CASRLNRVGGELFF
>-|TRBJ2-1|TRBV2|-
TGTGCCAGCACGGGACTTTTGGGGTACAATGAGCAGTTCTTC
CASTGLLGYNEQFF
>once|TRBJ1-2|TRBV7-8|-
TGTGCCAGCAGCTTGGGCGGGGACTACTATGGCTACACCTTC
CASSLGGDYYGYTF
>-|TRBJ2-1|TRBV7-2|TRBD2
TGTGCCAGCATCCCTACCAGCGGGGGCTACAATGAGCAGTTCTTC
CASIPTSGGYNEQFF
>-|TRBJ2-7|TRBV5-1|-
TGCGCCAGCAGCTTACTTGGGACTCCCTCCTACGAGCAGTACTTC
CASSLLGTPSYEQYF
>-|TRBJ1-1|TRBV6-5|TRBD1
TGTGCCAGCCCACCGCCAGGGGGGAACACTGAAGCTTTCTTT
CASPPPGGNTEAFF
>-|TRBJ1-5|TRBV19|-
TGTGCCAGAGCTGCGAGGGAGCGGAGCAATCAGCCCCAGCATTTT
CARAARERSNQPQHF
>few|TRBJ1-5|TRBV10-3|TRBD1
TGTGCCATCAGTGAGTCCCCAGGGGGTATTGACAATCAGCCCCAGCATTTT
CAISESPGGIDNQPQHF
>-|TRBJ2-2|TRBV5-1|TRBD2
TGCGCCAGCAGCCTTAGCGGGAGGGAAACCGGGGAGCTGTTTTTT
CASSLSGRETGELFF
>once|TRBJ1-2|TRBV7-9|-
TGTGCCCTTGGAGGAGGGGCTAACTATGGCTACACCTTC
CALGGGANYGYTF
>-|TRBJ2-3|TRBV7-2|TRBD2
TGTGCCAGCAGCGTGACTAGCGGGGCCAACACAGATACGCAGTATTTT
CASSVTSGANTDTQYF
>-|TRBJ2-6|TRBV28|-
TGTGCCAGCAGTTTGTACAACTCTGGGGCCAACGTCCTGACTTTC
CASSLYNSGANVLTF
>-|TRBJ2-5|TRBV19|-
TGTGCCAGTAGAGTAAAGGGGCAGGAGACCCAGTACTTC
CASRVKGQETQYF
>-|TRBJ1-2|TRBV7-9|TRBD1
TGTGCCAGCAGCACCCGGAGACAGGGGTGGAGTGGCTACACCTTC
CASSTRRQGWSGYTF
>-|TRBJ1-1|TRBV5-1|TRBD1
TGCGCCAGCAGCTTCATCGGGACAGTTCCCAACACTGAAGCTTTCTTT
CASSFIGTVPNTEAFF
>-|TRBJ2-1|TRBV9|TRBD1
TGTGCCAGCAGCGTCACAGGGGGGACCTACAATGAGCAGTTCTTC
CASSVTGGTYNEQFF
>-|TRBJ2-5|TRBV5-1|-
TGCGCCAGCAGCGGAGCTACTTTGGAAAGAGAGACCCAGTACTTC
CASSGATLERETQYF
>once|TRBJ2-5|TRBV3-1/TRBV3-2|TRBD1
TGTGCCAGCAGCAACAGGGGTATTGAAGAGACCCAGTACTTC
CASSNRGIEETQYF
>-|TRBJ2-4|TRBV11-2|-
TGTGCCAGCAGCGCGATACAGGGTTCTGGGAACATTCAGTACTTC
CASSAIQGSGNIQYF
>-|TRBJ2-7|TRBV5-1|TRBD1
TGCGCCAGCAGGCCGGGACAGTCCTCCTCCTACGAGCAGTACTTC
CASRPGQSSSYEQYF
>-|TRBJ1-5|TRBV21-1|-
TGTGCCAGCAGCATTGGGACAGGCAATCAGCCCCAGCATTTT
CASSIGTGNQPQHF
>-|TRBJ2-3|TRBV5-4|TRBD1
TGTGCCAGCAGCTTGCGACAGGGGGGAAATACGCAGTATTTT
CASSLRQGGNTQYF
>few|TRBJ2-7|TRBV28|TRBD2
TGTGCCAGCGAGGGACTAGCTGGCTACGAGCAGTACTTC
CASEGLAGYEQYF
>once|TRBJ2-5|TRBV9|-
TGTGCCAGCAGCCCTTCCTCTGGGCATGAGACCCAGTACTTC
CASSPSSGHETQYF
>-|TRBJ1-6|TRBV2|-
TGTGCCAGCAGTGTAGACAGGTTGCGTGCATCACCCCTCCACTTT
CASSVDRLRASPLHF
>once|TRBJ2-3|TRBV12-3/TRBV12-4|-
TGTGCCAGCAGGGCGGGAGATACGCAGTATTTT
CASRAGDTQYF
>-|TRBJ1-1|TRBV4-2|-
TGTGCCAGCAGCCAAGAGCGCGGAAACACTGAAGCTTTCTTT
CASSQERGNTEAFF
>-|TRBJ1-6|TRBV19|-
TGTGCCTCGAGGGGGTCCCCCCTTACCCTCCACTTT
CASRGSPLTLHF